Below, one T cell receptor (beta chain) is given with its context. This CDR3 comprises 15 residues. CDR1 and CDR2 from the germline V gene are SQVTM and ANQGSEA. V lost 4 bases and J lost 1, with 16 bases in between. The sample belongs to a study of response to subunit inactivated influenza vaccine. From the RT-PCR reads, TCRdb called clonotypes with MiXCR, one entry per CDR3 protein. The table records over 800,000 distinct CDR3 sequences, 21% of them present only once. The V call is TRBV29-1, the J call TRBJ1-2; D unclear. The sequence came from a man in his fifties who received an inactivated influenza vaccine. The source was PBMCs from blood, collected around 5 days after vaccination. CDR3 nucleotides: TGCAGCGTTGGGGCAGCGAGAGCGTTTAACTATGGCTACACCTTC. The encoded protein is CSVGAARAFNYGYTF.